The following is a T cell receptor beta chain sequence with its context. The antigen is unknown. These data are taken from a study of blood T cells in healthy people across ages. Study as a whole: Template switching captured about one barcoded beta molecule per two T cells.

A sample-barcoded 5' primer and a J-beta primer mix were used in a second PCR of roughly 6 to 11 cycles. TCRdb itself ran the 5' RACE reads through MiXCR, one entry per CDR3 protein. The sample yields 650,000 or so distinct CDR3 sequences, 52% seen once. The J segment lost 3 bases and the V segment lost 3 bases, leaving 4 bases of the junction unmatched. The germline V gene has CDR1 DFQATT and CDR2 SNEGSKA (reference sequence). The CDR3 has 14 residues. Study conclusions and caveats: Estimated diversity that came from one million T cells was considered an underestimate.

This receptor was identified in a woman aged 80 or over in good health. The sequencing input was blood. This chain joins TRBV20-1 and TRBJ2-1, with 8 bases that match TRBD2. CDR3 DNA: TGCAGTGCTAGCGGGGGGGCCTTCTACAATGAGCAGTTCTTC. This gives the protein CSASGGAFYNEQFF.